The sequence of this TCR beta chain was determined in a study of monozygotic twins with inflammatory bowel disease. The CDR3 has 13 residues. Per the germline V gene, CDR1 is SQVTM and CDR2 is ANQGSEA. Each UMI harboured a 6-nucleotide sample barcode and was appended via template switching. For each CDR3 protein, TCRdb gives one entry from its re-call of the 5' RACE reads, without DNA. In total, the table holds about 160,000 distinct CDR3 sequences. The sequenced sample consisted of blood. The clonotype comes from a human donor with ulcerative colitis or Crohn's disease, or a healthy co-twin of an affected twin (not recorded which). This chain uses TRBV29-1 with TRBJ1-5; checking the TCRdb D call of TRBD1 is not possible without DNA. CDR3 region: CSVGQGLNQPQHF.